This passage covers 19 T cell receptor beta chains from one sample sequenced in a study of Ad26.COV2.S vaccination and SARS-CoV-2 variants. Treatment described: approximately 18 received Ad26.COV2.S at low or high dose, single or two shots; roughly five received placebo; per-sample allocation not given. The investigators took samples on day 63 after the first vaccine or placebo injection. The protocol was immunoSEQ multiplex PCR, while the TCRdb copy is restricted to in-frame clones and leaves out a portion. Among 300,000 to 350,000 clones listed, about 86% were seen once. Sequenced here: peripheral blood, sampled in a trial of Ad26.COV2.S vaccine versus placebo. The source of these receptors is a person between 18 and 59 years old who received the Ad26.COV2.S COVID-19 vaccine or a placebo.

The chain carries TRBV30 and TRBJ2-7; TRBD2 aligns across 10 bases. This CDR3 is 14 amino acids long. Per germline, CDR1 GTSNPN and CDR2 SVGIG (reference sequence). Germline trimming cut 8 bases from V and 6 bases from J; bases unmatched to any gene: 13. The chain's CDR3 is CAGRTLAGVIEQYF. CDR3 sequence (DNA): TGTGCCGGCCGGACTCTAGCGGGGGTGATCGAGCAGTACTTC.

The CDR3 coding sequence is TGCGCCAGCATGGCGAGCTCCTACAATGAGCAGTTCTTC. Translation: CASMASSYNEQFF. The V gene is TRBV10-2, the J gene TRBJ2-1; no firm D call. The germline V and J ends were trimmed by 7 bases and 0 bases, with 7 bases remaining between them. Germline lookup yields CDR1 WSHSY and CDR2 SAAADI. The CDR3 contains 13 residues.

CDR3 coding DNA: TGTGCCAGCAGCCGCGACAGGGTTAGCAATCAGCCCCAGCATTTT. This sequence encodes CASSRDRVSNQPQHF. The V call is TRBV27, the J call TRBJ1-5, with 7 bases identical to TRBD1. The CDR3 is 15 residues long. V lost 6 bases to trimming and J lost 0 bases; unmatched junction nucleotides: 5. Germline loops: CDR1 MNHEY, CDR2 SMNVEV (reference sequence).

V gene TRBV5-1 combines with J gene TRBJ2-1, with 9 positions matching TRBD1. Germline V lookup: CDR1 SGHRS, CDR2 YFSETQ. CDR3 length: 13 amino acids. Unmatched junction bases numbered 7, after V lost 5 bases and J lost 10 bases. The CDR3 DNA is TGCGCCAGCAGACGACAGGGGGAGACGGAGCAGTTCTTC. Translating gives CASRRQGETEQFF.

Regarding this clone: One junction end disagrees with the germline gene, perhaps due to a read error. The CDR3 spells CASSLQNSGYTF. The DNA for the CDR3 is TGTGCCAGCAGCTTGCAAAACTCTGGCTACACCTTC. V is TRBV5-6 and J is TRBJ1-2; D gene unclear. Germline CDR1 and CDR2: SGHDT and YYEEEE. This CDR3 contains 12 residues.

The CDR3 sequence is CASSEVRLGKNIQYF. DNA of the CDR3: TGTGCCAGCAGCGAGGTCCGGCTAGGCAAAAACATTCAGTACTTC. The chain couples TRBV27 to TRBJ2-4; D is undetermined. Germline lookup yields CDR1 MNHEY and CDR2 SMNVEV (reference sequence). The CDR3 consists of 15 residues. Trimming took 6 bases from V and 3 from J, leaving 15 bases between them.

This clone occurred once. The CDR3: CASSSNGYEQYF. DNA for the CDR3: TGTGCCAGCAGCTCCAACGGGTACGAGCAGTACTTC. The gene calls are TRBV12-3 or TRBV12-4 and TRBJ2-7; D is unresolved. Trimming cost V 6 bases and J 4 bases, with 10 bases left between them. CDR3 length equals 12 residues.

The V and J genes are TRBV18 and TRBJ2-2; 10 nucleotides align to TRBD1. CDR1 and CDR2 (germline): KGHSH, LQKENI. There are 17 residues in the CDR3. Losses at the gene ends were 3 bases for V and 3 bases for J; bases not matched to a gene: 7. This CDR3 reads CASSPYDRGQDTGELFF. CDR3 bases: TGTGCCAGCTCACCCTATGACAGGGGGCAGGACACCGGGGAGCTGTTTTTT.

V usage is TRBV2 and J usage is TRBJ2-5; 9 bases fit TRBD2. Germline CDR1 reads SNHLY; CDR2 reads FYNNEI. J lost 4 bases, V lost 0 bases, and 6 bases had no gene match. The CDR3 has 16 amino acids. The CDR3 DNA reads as TGTGCCAGCAGTGAAGCGCTTCTAGCGGGGTCAGAGACCCAGTACTTC. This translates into CASSEALLAGSETQYF.

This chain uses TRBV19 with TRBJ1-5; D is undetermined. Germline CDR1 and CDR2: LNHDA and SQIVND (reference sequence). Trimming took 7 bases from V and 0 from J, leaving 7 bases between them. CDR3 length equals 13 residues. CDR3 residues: CASIDNSNQPQHF. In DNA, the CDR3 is TGTGCCAGTATCGACAATAGCAATCAGCCCCAGCATTTT.

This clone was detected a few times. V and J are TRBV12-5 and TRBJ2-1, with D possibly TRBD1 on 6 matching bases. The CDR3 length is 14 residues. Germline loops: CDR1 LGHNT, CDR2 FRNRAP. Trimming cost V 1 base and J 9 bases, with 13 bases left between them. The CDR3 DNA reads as TGTGCTAGTGGTTTGGACTCACAGGGTAGTGAGCAGTTCTTC. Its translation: CASGLDSQGSEQFF.

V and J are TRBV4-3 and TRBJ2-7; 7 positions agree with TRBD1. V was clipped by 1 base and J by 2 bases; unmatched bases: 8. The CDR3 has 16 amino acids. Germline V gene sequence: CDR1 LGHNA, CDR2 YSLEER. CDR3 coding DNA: TGCGCCAGCAGCCAAGCTAGGACAGGTCTTCCCTACGAGCAGTACTTC. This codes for CASSQARTGLPYEQYF.

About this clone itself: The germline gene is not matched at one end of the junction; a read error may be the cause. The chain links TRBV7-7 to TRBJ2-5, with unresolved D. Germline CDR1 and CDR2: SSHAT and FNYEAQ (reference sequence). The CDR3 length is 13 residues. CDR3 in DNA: TGTGCTAGCAGCTTAAAAGGGAAAGAGACCCAGTACTTC. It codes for CASSLKGKETQYF. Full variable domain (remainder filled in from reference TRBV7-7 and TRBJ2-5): GAGVSQSPRYKVTKRGQDVTLRCDPISSHATLYWYQQALGQGPEFLTYFNYEAQPDKSGLPSDRFSAERPEGSISTLTIQRTEQRDSAMYRCASSLKGKETQYFGPGTRLLVL.

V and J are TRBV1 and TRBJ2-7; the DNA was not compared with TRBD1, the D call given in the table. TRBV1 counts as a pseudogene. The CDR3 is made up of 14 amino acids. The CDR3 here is CTSSQDYTLHEQYF. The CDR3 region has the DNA TGCACCAGCAGCCAAGATTACACGCTTCACGAGCAGTACTTC.

The CDR3 nucleotides read TGTGCCAGCAGCCCCCGGGTAGGCACTACCTACGAGCAGTACTTC. Residues: CASSPRVGTTYEQYF. V and J are TRBV3-1 (or the pseudogene TRBV3-2) and TRBJ2-7; no reliable D call. The germline gives CDR1 LGHDT, CDR2 YNNKEL (reference sequence). The V and J ends lost 4 bases and 2 bases respectively, with 15 bases between them. The length of the CDR3 is 15 residues.

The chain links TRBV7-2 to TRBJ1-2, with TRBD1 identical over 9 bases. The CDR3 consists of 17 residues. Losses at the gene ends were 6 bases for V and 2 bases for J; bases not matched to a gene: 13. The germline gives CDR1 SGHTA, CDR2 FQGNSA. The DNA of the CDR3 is TGTGCCAGCAGTCCTTCCTTGGGACAGGGACCGAACTATGGCTACACCTTC. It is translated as CASSPSLGQGPNYGYTF.

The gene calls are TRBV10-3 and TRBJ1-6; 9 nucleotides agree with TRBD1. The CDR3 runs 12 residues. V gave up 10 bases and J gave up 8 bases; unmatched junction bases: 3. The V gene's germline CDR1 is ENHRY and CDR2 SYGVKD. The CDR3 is CASRQGDSPLHF. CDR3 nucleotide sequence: TGTGCCAGCAGACAGGGGGATTCACCCCTCCACTTT.

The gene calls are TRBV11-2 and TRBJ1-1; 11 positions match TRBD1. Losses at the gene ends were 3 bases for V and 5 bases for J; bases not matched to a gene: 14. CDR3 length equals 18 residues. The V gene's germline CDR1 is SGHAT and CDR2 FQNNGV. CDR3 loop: CASSFRWDRGKSRTEAFF. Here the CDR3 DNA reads TGTGCCAGCAGCTTTCGATGGGACAGGGGGAAATCGAGAACTGAAGCTTTCTTT.

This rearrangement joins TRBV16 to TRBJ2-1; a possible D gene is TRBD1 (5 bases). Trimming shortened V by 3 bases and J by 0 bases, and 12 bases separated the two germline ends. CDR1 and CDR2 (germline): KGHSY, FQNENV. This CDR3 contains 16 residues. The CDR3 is CASSHSGSSSYNEQFF. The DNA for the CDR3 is TGTGCCAGCAGCCATTCAGGGTCTAGCTCCTACAATGAGCAGTTCTTC. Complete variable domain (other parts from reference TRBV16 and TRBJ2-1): GEEVAQTPKHLVRGEGQKAKLYCAPIKGHSYVFWYQQVLKNEFKFLISFQNENVFDETGMPKERFSAKCLPNSPCSLEIQATKLEDSAVYFCASSHSGSSSYNEQFFGPGTRLTVL.